Listed below are T cell receptor beta chains from one sample, sequenced in a study of T cell repertoires in cytomegalovirus infection. TCRdb called the reads again in MiXCR, with one record for every CDR3 protein. Of around 300,000 distinct CDR3 sequences in the sample, 20% to 30% were seen once. These receptors have no identified antigens. The input for sequencing was cultured PBMCs, taken from culture after CMV antigen stimulation. All receptors come from a human donor in good health (CMV status not recorded). Some clones in this sample may be carry-over from other donors' samples. The CDR3 runs from the conserved cysteine through the conserved F or W. D genes are given only for firm matches. The listing skips clone size in some rows; elsewhere it reads once, few, many or a size class.

CDR3aa	CDR3nt	j_gene	abundance	v_gene	d_gene
CASSLAASGSFEQFF	TGTGCCAGCAGCTTGGCCGCTAGCGGGAGCTTTGAGCAGTTCTTC	TRBJ2-1	.	TRBV5-4	TRBD2
CASSIGTENYGYTF	TGTGCCAGCAGCATCGGGACAGAGAACTATGGCTACACCTTC	TRBJ1-2	many	TRBV7-2	TRBD1
CSVGPYVGTQYF	TGCAGCGTTGGACCTTACGTCGGGACCCAGTACTTC	TRBJ2-5	.	TRBV29-1	.
CASSHTGLNQPQHF	TGCGCCAGCAGTCACACAGGGTTAAATCAGCCCCAGCATTTT	TRBJ1-5	.	TRBV4-1	.
CASGRGVSMNTEAFF	TGTGCCAGCGGTAGAGGGGTCAGCATGAACACTGAAGCTTTCTTT	TRBJ1-1	few	TRBV9	.
CASSPAAANYGYTF	TGTGCCAGCTCACCAGCAGCGGCTAACTATGGCTACACCTTC	TRBJ1-2	.	TRBV18	.
CASSPDRTRTDTQYF	TGTGCCAGCAGCCCCGACAGGACCCGCACAGATACGCAGTATTTT	TRBJ2-3	many	TRBV7-2	.
CASSLDSNTEAFF	TGTGCCAGCAGCTTAGATTCTAACACTGAAGCTTTCTTT	TRBJ1-1	many	TRBV7-2	.
CASSSRGRETQYF	TGTGCCAGCAGTTCACGGGGAAGGGAGACCCAGTACTTC	TRBJ2-5	many	TRBV6-2/TRBV6-3	.
CASSYKTIHSNQPQHF	TGTGCCAGCAGTTACAAGACGATCCATAGCAATCAGCCCCAGCATTTT	TRBJ1-5	many	TRBV6-2/TRBV6-3	.
CASGSGGGATEAFF	TGTGCCAGCGGGTCGGGGGGGGGGGCGACAGAAGCTTTCTTT	TRBJ1-1	.	TRBV6-5	.
CASSPYPGLAGGRQFF	TGTGCCAGCAGCCCTTACCCTGGACTAGCGGGAGGGCGTCAGTTCTTC	TRBJ2-1	.	TRBV9	TRBD2
CASSPTPFRQGGGYTF	TGTGCCAGCTCACCTACCCCCTTTCGACAGGGAGGCGGCTACACCTTC	TRBJ1-2	.	TRBV18	TRBD1
CASSPLLSVGGREQYF	TGTGCCAGCAGTCCCCTTTTAAGTGTTGGGGGTCGAGAGCAGTACTTC	TRBJ2-7	.	TRBV27	.
CASSPNGLVAGELFF	TGTGCCAGCAGCCCCAACGGACTAGTAGCCGGGGAGCTGTTTTTT	TRBJ2-2	.	TRBV6-2/TRBV6-3	TRBD2
CASRETSGANTGELFF	TGTGCCAGCAGAGAGACTAGCGGAGCGAACACCGGGGAGCTGTTTTTT	TRBJ2-2	.	TRBV27	TRBD2